The TCR beta chain described here comes from a study of T cell changes during pregnancy in multiple sclerosis. This clone occurred a few times. Using immunoSEQ multiplex PCR, the repertoire was profiled, and TCRdb retains in-frame clones only, with some absent. The repertoire holds approximately 80,000 clones, with roughly nine tenths as singletons. V was shortened by 0 bases and J by 4 bases, with 15 bases between the two germline ends. The CDR3 consists of 16 residues. The input for sequencing was PBMCs, taken in the first trimester of pregnancy. V is TRBV23-1 and J is TRBJ1-2; perhaps TRBD1 as D (6 bases). TRBV23-1 is an ORF for which the function is uncertain. This TCR came from a female donor in good health, serving as a control in a pregnancy study. Some clones in this sample may be carry-over from other donors' samples. The CDR3 region is CASSQSRGGTCYGYTF. In nucleotides, the CDR3 is TGCGCCAGCAGTCAATCGAGGGGGGGGACTTGCTATGGCTACACCTTC.